These 14 T cell receptor beta chains were sequenced from one sample in a study of T cells after yellow fever vaccination. TCRdb analysed the 5' RACE reads with MiXCR anew, one entry per CDR3 protein. The data hold tens of thousands of distinct CDR3 sequences, with 3.4% observed a single time. This material consisted of PBMCs, either bulk or a sorted T-cell subset (CD4+, CD8+, memory, or dextramer-sorted; not recorded which), taken roughly 47 days after the first yellow fever vaccination. These TCRs come from a man aged 18 to 29 who received the YFV17D yellow fever vaccine.

This clonotype was seen repeatedly, ten times or more. The chain is built from TRBV5-1 and TRBJ2-3; D call uncertain. This CDR3 comprises 16 residues. Trimming stripped 0 bases from V and 2 bases from J, with 13 bases between. Germline loops: CDR1 SGHRS, CDR2 YFSETQ. CDR3 coding DNA: TGCGCCAGCAGCTTGGAGTTACTGGCAGCCACAGATACGCAGTATTTT. Its translation: CASSLELLAATDTQYF. The full variable domain, in which reference TRBV5-1 and TRBJ2-3 provide the parts outside the CDR3, is KAGVTQTPRYLIKTRGQQVTLSCSPISGHRSVSWYQQTPGQGLQFLFEYFSETQRNKGNFPGRFSGRQFSNSRSEMNVSTLELGDSALYLCASSLELLAATDTQYFGPGTRLTVL.

This clonotype occurred many times. This rearrangement joins TRBV4-3 to TRBJ1-3; D is uncertain. The CDR3 has 14 amino acids. Germline CDR1 reads LGHNA; CDR2 reads YSLEER. V lost 4 bases and J 0 bases, leaving 7 bases between the germline ends. CDR3 nucleotides: TGCGCCAGCAGCCCAGAGGTCTCTGGAAACACCATATATTTT. This gives the protein CASSPEVSGNTIYF.

At least ten counts were recorded for this clonotype. The chain employs TRBV14 and TRBJ2-1, with D possibly being TRBD1 (5 bases). This CDR3 has 14 residues. From germline, CDR1 is SGHDN and CDR2 FVKESK. V was shortened by 4 bases and J by 1 base, with 8 bases between the two germline ends. The DNA for the CDR3 is TGTGCCAGCAGCCGGAAGGGGTCCTACAATGAGCAGTTCTTC. Translated, it gives CASSRKGSYNEQFF. Combining the CDR3 with reference TRBV14 and TRBJ2-1 gives the whole variable domain EAGVTQFPSHSVIEKGQTVTLRCDPISGHDNLYWYRRVMGKEIKFLLHFVKESKQDESGMPNNRFLAERTGGTYSTLKVQPAELEDSGVYFCASSRKGSYNEQFFGPGTRLTVL.

This clonotype has a handful of counts. The chain couples TRBV7-8 to TRBJ1-4; D might be TRBD1 (6 bases). The CDR3 runs to 16 residues. The V gene lost 5 bases and the J gene lost 0 bases, with 13 bases spanning the gap. CDR1 SGHVS and CDR2 FQNEAQ come from the germline V gene. Here the CDR3 reads CASSPYRVATNEKLFF. The CDR3 nucleotides are TGTGCCAGCAGCCCATACAGGGTTGCAACTAATGAAAAACTGTTTTTT.

With respect to this clonotype: Just one base apart from a much larger clone, this may be a read error. The rearrangement links TRBV5-1 to TRBJ1-1; D is perhaps TRBD1 (5 bases). There are 14 residues in the CDR3. Germline V gene lookup returns CDR1 SGHRS and CDR2 YFSETQ. Deletions cut 3 bases from V and 1 base from J, with 10 bases between. CDR3 DNA: TGCGCCAGCAGCTCGGGACTTTCGAACACTGAAGCTTTCTTT. Translation: CASSSGLSNTEAFF.

This clonotype was seen many times. The gene calls are TRBV5-6 and TRBJ2-1; D possibly matches TRBD1 or TRBD2 (5 bases each). V was shortened by 4 bases and J by 5 bases, with 13 bases between the two germline ends. CDR1 is SGHDT, CDR2 YYEEEE, per germline. The CDR3 totals 14 residues. CDR3 amino acids: CASSPEGRHNEQFF. CDR3 nucleotides: TGTGCCAGCAGCCCCGAGGGACGGCACAATGAGCAGTTCTTC. Variable domain in full (rest from reference TRBV5-6 and TRBJ2-1): DAGVTQSPTHLIKTRGQQVTLRCSPKSGHDTVSWYQQALGQGPQFIFQYYEEEERQRGNFPDRFSGHQFPNYSSELNVNALLLGDSALYLCASSPEGRHNEQFFGPGTRLTVL.

This clonotype was seen repeatedly, ten times or more. V usage is TRBV11-3 and J usage is TRBJ1-1; no reliable D call. Germline CDR1 SGHNT, CDR2 YENEEA. The V and J ends lost 1 base and 1 base respectively, with 7 bases between them. This CDR3 contains 14 residues. CDR3 loop: CASSLGSGNTEAFF. The CDR3, as DNA: TGTGCCAGCAGCTTAGGCAGCGGGAACACTGAAGCTTTCTTT.

This clonotype was seen repeatedly, ten times or more. V is TRBV4-3 and J is TRBJ2-3, with D maybe TRBD1 (6 bases). With 4 bases removed from V and 1 base from J, the gap between germline ends came to 12 bases. CDR1 is LGHNA, CDR2 YSLEER, per germline. The CDR3 has 15 residues. CDR3 nucleotides: TGCGCCAGCAGCCCAGGGGATTGGGGCACAGATACGCAGTATTTT. This sequence encodes CASSPGDWGTDTQYF.

There are many counts of this clonotype. The chain carries TRBV4-1 and TRBJ1-4; D may be TRBD1 (6 bases). This CDR3 is built from 16 residues. Trimming left V 1 base short and J 10 bases short, with 19 bases between. Germline CDR1 MGHRA, CDR2 YSYEKL. As DNA, the CDR3 is TGCGCCAGCAGCCAAGGCCCCGGGACACCACGCTTAAAACTGTTTTTT. Protein product: CASSQGPGTPRLKLFF.

By sample share, this clonotype is medium-sized. The V and J genes are TRBV7-3 and TRBJ2-1, with 10 bases matching TRBD2. Germline CDR1 reads SGHTA; CDR2 reads FQGTGA. J lost 3 bases, V lost 5 bases, and 4 bases had no gene match. The CDR3 runs 15 residues. The CDR3 spells CASSLSGGVYNEQFF. CDR3 in DNA: TGTGCCAGCAGCCTGAGCGGGGGGGTCTACAATGAGCAGTTCTTC.

There are many counts of this clonotype. The chain carries TRBV19 and TRBJ2-7; no clear D gene. This CDR3 is built from 13 residues. Trimming left V 1 base short and J 5 bases short, with 9 bases between. CDR1 is LNHDA, CDR2 SQIVND, per germline (reference sequence). CDR3 amino acids: CASSIGGWNEQYV. The DNA of the CDR3 is TGTGCCAGTAGTATAGGTGGGTGGAACGAGCAGTACGTC.

This clonotype was observed a handful of times. The chain combines TRBV6-5 with TRBJ2-5, with D hard to call. The germline V gene has CDR1 MNHEY and CDR2 SVGAGI. The length of the CDR3 is 14 residues. V shed 2 bases and J shed 1 base, with 8 bases lying between them. Written as DNA, the CDR3 is TGTGCCAGCAGTTACACAACGGGCCAAGAGACCCAGTACTTC. Translated: CASSYTTGQETQYF.

Many counts were recorded for this clonotype. The V and J genes are TRBV5-1 and TRBJ2-3, with D perhaps matching TRBD2 (5 bases). This CDR3 is built from 13 residues. Per the germline V gene, CDR1 is SGHRS and CDR2 is YFSETQ. V was shortened by 0 bases and J by 5 bases, with 7 bases between the two germline ends. The DNA of the CDR3 is TGCGCCAGCAGCTTGGGGGCGGGAGATACGCAGTATTTT. This translates into CASSLGAGDTQYF.

This clonotype was seen repeatedly, ten times or more. J is TRBJ2-5 and V is TRBV28; TRBD1 matches at 10 bases. V shed 8 bases, J shed 5 bases, and the junction held 5 bases outside the gene matches. Germline CDR1 MDHEN, CDR2 SYDVKM. The CDR3 sequence is 13 residues long. The chain's CDR3 is CASAKGQGETQYF. The CDR3 region has the DNA TGTGCCAGCGCTAAGGGACAGGGGGAGACCCAGTACTTC.